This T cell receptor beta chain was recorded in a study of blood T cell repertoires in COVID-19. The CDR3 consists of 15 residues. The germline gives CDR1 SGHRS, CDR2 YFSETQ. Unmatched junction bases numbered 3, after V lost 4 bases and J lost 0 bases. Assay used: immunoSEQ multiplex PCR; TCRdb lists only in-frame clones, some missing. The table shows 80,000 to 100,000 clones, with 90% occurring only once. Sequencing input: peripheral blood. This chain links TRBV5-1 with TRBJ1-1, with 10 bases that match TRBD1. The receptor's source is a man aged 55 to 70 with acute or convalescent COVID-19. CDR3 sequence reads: CASSHGTGVNTEAFF. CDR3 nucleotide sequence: TGCGCCAGCAGCCACGGGACAGGGGTGAACACTGAAGCTTTCTTT.